The rows below give T cell receptor beta chains drawn from one sample of a study of blood T cell repertoires in COVID-19. The protocol was immunoSEQ multiplex PCR, while the TCRdb copy is restricted to in-frame clones and leaves out a portion. The sample has about 260,000 clones; roughly 90% are singletons. Sequencing was carried out using PBMCs or T cells enriched from blood (not recorded which). These receptors were obtained from a woman between 50 and 59 years old who had recovered from COVID-19. Each CDR3 is given without its conserved first and last residue.

CDR3 length	V gene	J gene	CDR3 protein
12	TRBV30	TRBJ2-2	AFTRGLHTGELF
12	TRBV5-1	TRBJ2-1	ASSPRQGAVEQF
9	TRBV29-1	TRBJ1-1	SVGGGTEAF
12	TRBV5-5	TRBJ1-4	ASSAFPGNEKLF
15	TRBV5-5	TRBJ1-4	ASSPGQGGRTNEKLF
11	TRBV7-2	TRBJ2-7	ASSEGQVYEQY
13	TRBV4-1	TRBJ1-3	ASSQGRAQGNTIY
13	TRBV29-1	TRBJ1-3	SVATQGVSGNTIY
14	TRBV5-4	TRBJ2-3	ASRERSDGITDTQY
12	TRBV4-3	TRBJ2-7	ASSQDRYESEQY
10	TRBV29-1	TRBJ1-2	SVDTGNYGYT